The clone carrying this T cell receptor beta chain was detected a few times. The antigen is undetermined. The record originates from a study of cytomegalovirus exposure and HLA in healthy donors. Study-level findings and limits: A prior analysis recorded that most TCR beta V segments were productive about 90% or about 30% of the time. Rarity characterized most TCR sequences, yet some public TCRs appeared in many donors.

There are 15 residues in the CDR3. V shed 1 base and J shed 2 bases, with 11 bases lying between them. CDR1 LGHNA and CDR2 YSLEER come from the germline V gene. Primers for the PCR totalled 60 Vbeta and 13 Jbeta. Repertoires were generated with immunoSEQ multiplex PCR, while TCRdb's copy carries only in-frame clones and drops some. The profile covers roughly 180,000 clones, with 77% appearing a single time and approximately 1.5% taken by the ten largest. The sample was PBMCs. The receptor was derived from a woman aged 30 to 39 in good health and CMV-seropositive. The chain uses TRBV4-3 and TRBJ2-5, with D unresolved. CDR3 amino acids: CASSQGALTQETQYF. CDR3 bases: TGCGCCAGCAGCCAAGGGGCATTAACACAAGAGACCCAGTACTTC.